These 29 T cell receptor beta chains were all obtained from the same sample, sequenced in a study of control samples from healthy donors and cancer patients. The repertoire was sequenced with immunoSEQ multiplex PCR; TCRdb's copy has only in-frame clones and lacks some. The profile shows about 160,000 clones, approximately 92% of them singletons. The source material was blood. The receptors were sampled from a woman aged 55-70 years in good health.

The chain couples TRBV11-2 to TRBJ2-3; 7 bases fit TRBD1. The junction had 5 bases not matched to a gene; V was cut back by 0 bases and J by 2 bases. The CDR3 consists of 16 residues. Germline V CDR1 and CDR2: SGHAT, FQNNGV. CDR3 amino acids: CASSLDGTAVTDTQYF. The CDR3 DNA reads TGTGCCAGCAGCTTAGACGGGACAGCGGTCACAGATACGCAGTATTTT. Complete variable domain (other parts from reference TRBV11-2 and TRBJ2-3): EAGVAQSPRYKIIEKRQSVAFWCNPISGHATLYWYQQILGQGPKLLIQFQNNGVVDDSQLPKDRFSAERLKGVDSTLKIQPAKLEDSAVYLCASSLDGTAVTDTQYFGPGTRLTVL.

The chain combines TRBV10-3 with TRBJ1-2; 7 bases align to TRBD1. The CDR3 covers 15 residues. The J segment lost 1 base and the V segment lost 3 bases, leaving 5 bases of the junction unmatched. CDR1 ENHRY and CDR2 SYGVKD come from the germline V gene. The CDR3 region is CAISEGQGVNYGYTF. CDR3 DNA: TGTGCCATCAGTGAAGGGCAGGGGGTTAACTATGGCTACACCTTC.

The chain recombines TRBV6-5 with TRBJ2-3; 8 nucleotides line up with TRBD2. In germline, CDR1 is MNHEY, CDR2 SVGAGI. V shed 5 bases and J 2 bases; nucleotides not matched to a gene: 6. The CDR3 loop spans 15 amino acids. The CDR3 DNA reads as TGTGCCAGCAGTCCAACACTAGCGGTCACAGATACGCAGTATTTT. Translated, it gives CASSPTLAVTDTQYF.

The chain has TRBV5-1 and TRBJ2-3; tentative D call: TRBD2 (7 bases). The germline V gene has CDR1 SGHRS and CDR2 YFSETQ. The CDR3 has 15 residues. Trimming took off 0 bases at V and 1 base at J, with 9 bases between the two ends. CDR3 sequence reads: CASSLEGGGTDTQYF. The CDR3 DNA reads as TGCGCCAGCAGCTTGGAGGGGGGGGGCACAGATACGCAGTATTTT.

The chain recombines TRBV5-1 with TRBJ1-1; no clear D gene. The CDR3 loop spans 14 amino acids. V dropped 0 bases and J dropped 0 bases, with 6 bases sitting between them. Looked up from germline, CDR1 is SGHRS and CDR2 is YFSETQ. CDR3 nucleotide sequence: TGCGCCAGCAGCTTGGGGATGATGAACACTGAAGCTTTCTTT. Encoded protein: CASSLGMMNTEAFF.

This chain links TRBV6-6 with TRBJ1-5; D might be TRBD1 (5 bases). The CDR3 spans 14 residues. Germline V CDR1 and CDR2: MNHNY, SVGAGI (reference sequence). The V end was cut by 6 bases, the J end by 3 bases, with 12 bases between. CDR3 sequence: CASSQQVSNQPQHF. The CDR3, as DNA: TGTGCCAGCAGCCAACAGGTTTCCAATCAGCCCCAGCATTTT.

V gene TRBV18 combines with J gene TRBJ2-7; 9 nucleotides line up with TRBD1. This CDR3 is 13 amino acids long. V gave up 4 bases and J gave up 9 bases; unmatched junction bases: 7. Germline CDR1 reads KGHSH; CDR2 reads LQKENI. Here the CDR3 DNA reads TGTGCCAGCTCACGCCGGGACAGGGTCGGGCAGTACTTC. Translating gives CASSRRDRVGQYF.

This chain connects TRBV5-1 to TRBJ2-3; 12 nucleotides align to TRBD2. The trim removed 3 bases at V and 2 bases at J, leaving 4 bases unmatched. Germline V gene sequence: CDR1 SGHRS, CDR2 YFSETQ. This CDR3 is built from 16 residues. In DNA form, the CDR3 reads TGCGCCAGCAGCTCCGGGACTAGCGGGCACACAGATACGCAGTATTTT. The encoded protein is CASSSGTSGHTDTQYF.

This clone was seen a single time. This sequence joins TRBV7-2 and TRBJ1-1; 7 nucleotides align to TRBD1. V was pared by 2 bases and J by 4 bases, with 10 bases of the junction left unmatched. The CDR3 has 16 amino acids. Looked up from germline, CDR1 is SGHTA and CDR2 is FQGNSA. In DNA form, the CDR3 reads TGTGCCAGCAGCTTATTTCCCGGACAGGTGGGCACTGAAGCTTTCTTT. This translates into CASSLFPGQVGTEAFF.

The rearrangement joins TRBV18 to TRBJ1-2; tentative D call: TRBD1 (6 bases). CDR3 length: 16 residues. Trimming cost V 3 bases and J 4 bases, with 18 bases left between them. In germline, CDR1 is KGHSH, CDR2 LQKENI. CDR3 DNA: TGTGCCAGCTCACCGGGATCCGGACAGCGCCGCTATGGCTACACCTTC. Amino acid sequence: CASSPGSGQRRYGYTF.

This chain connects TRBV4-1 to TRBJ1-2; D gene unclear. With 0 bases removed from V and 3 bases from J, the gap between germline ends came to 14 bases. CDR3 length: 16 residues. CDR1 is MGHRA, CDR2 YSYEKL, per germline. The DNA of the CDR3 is TGCGCCAGCAGCCAAGATTCCGGGTCGTCCGACTATGGCTACACCTTC. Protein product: CASSQDSGSSDYGYTF.

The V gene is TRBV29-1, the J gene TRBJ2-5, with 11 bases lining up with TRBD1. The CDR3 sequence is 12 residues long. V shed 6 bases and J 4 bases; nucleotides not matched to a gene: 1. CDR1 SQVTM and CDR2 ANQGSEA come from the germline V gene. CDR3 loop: CSVDRGRETQYF. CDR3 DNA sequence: TGCAGCGTGGACAGGGGGCGAGAGACCCAGTACTTC.

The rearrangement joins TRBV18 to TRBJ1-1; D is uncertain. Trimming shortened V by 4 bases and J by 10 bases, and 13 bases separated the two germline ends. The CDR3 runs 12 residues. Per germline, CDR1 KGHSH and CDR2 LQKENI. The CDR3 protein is CASSQEDRGAFF. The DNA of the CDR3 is TGTGCCAGCTCACAAGAGGACCGAGGAGCTTTCTTT. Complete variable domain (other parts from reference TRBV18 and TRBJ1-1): NAGVMQNPRHLVRRRGQEARLRCSPMKGHSHVYWYRQLPEEGLKFMVYLQKENIIDESGMPKERFSAEFPKEGPSILRIQQVVRGDSAAYFCASSQEDRGAFFGQGTRLTVV.

Here the CDR3 reads CASSLFGILDRARQPQHF. The DNA of the CDR3 is TGTGCCAGCAGTTTATTTGGGATCCTGGACAGGGCCCGTCAGCCCCAGCATTTT. This chain uses TRBV27 with TRBJ1-5; 8 bases are a match to TRBD1. The V and J ends lost 1 base and 6 bases, in that order; junction bases with no gene match: 14. The CDR3 covers 18 residues. Germline assignment: CDR1 MNHEY and CDR2 SMNVEV (reference sequence).

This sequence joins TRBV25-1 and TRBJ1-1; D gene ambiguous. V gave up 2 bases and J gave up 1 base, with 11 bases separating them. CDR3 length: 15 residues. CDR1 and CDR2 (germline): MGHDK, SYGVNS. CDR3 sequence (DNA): TGTGCCAGCAGTGAAGGCAGTCTGGGGAACACTGAAGCTTTCTTT. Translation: CASSEGSLGNTEAFF.

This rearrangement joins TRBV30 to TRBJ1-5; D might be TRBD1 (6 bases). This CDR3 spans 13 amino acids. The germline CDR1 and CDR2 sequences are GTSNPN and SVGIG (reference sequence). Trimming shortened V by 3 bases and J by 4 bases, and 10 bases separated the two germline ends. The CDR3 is CAWSPGQNQPQHF. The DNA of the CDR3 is TGTGCCTGGAGCCCAGGACAGAATCAGCCCCAGCATTTT.

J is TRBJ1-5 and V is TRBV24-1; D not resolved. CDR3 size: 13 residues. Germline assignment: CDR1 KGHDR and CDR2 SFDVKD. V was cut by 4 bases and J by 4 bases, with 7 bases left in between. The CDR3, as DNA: TGTGCCACCAGTGACGGAACTAATCAGCCCCAGCATTTT. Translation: CATSDGTNQPQHF.

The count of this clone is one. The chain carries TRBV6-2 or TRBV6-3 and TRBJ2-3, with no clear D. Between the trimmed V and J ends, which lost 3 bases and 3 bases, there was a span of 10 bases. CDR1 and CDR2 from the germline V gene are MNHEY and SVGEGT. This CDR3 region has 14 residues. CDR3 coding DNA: TGTGCCAGCAGTTATGGGGTTATAACAGATACGCAGTATTTT. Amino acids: CASSYGVITDTQYF.

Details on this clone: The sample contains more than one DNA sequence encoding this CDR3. CDR3: CASSHWNQPQHF. CDR3 DNA: TGTGCCAGCAGTCACTGGAATCAGCCCCAGCATTTT. The chain has TRBV6-2 or TRBV6-3 and TRBJ1-5; D call uncertain. The CDR3 runs 12 residues. CDR1 and CDR2 (germline): MNHEY, SVGEGT. V was cut by 5 bases and J by 4 bases, with 6 bases left in between.

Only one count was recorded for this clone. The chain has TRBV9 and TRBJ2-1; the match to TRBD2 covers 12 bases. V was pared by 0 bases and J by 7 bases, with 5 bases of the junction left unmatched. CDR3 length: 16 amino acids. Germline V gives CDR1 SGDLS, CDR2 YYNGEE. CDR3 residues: CASSVAPSGGANEQFF. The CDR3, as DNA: TGTGCCAGCAGCGTAGCCCCTAGCGGGGGGGCGAATGAGCAGTTCTTC.

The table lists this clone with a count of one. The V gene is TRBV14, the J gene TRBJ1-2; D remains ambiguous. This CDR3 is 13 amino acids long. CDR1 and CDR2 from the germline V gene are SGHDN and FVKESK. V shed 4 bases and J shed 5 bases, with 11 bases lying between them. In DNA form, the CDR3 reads TGTGCCAGCAGCCTAGGGTATCGGTATGGCTACACCTTC. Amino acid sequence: CASSLGYRYGYTF.

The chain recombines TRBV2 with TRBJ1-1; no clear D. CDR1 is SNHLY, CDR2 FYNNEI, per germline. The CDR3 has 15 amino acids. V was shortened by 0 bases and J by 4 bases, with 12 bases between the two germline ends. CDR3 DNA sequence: TGTGCCAGCAGTGAAGCGCAGGCGGGAATCACTGAAGCTTTCTTT. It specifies CASSEAQAGITEAFF.

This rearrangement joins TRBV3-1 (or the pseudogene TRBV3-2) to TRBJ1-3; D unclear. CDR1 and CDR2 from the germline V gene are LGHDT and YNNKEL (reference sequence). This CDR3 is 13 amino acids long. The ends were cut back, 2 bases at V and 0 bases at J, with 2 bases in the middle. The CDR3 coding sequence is TGTGCCAGCAGCCAACCCTCTGGAAACACCATATATTTT. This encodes CASSQPSGNTIYF.

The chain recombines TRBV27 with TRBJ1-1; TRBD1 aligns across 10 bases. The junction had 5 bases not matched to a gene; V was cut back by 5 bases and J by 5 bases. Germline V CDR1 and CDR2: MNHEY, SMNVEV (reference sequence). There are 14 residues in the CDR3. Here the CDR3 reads CASSDRGQGTEAFF. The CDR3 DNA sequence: TGTGCCAGCAGTGACAGGGGGCAAGGGACTGAAGCTTTCTTT.

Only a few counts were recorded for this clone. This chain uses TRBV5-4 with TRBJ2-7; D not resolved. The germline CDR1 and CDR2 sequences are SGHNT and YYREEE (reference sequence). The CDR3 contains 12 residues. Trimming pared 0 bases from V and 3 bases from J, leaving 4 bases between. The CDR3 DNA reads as TGTGCCAGCAGCTTGGGTCACTACGAGCAGTACTTC. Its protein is CASSLGHYEQYF.

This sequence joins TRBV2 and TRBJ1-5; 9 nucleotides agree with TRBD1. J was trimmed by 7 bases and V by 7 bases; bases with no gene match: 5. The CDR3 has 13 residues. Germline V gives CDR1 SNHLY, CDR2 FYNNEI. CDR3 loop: CASNRDREQPQHF. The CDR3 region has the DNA TGTGCCAGCAACCGGGACAGGGAACAGCCCCAGCATTTT.

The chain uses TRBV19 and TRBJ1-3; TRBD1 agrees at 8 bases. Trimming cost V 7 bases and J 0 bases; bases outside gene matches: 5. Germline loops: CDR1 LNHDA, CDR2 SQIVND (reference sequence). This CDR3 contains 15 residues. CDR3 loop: CASTRDRSSGNTIYF. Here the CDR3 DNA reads TGTGCCAGTACCCGGGACAGGAGCTCTGGAAACACCATATATTTT.

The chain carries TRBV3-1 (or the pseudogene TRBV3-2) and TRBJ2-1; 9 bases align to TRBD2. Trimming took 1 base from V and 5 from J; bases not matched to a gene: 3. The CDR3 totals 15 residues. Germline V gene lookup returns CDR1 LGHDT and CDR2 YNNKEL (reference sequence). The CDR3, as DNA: TGTGCCAGCAGCCAAGGACTAGCGGACCACAATGAGCAGTTCTTC. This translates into CASSQGLADHNEQFF.

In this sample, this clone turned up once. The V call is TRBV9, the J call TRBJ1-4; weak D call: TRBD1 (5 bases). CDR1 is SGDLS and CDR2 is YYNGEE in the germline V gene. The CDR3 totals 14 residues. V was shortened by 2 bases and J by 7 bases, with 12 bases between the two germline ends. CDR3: CASSVGTRVEKLFF. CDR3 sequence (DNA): TGTGCCAGCAGCGTTGGAACCAGGGTTGAAAAACTGTTTTTT.